This T cell receptor (beta chain) was obtained from a study of OX40 agonist ivuxolimab in advanced cancers. Study overall: Ivuxolimab, which patients received intravenously every 2 weeks, was dosed at 0.01 to 10 mg/kg.

This clone was seen only a few times. What it binds is unknown. The CDR3 is 11 residues long. CDR1 DFQATT and CDR2 SNEGSKA come from the germline V gene (reference sequence). Trimming removed 6 bases at V and 9 bases at J, with 14 bases between. Clones were read by immunoSEQ multiplex PCR, and TCRdb kept only the in-frame ones, dropping some. The sample includes 85,000 to 100,000 clones, around 85% seen only once; the top ten take around 0.2%. Study-level findings and limits: Relative to CD4+ cells, CD8+ T cells on average had more expanded clones. Low normalized clonal expansion also occurred in some nonresponding patients. With doses of 0.1 to 3.0 mg/kg, CD4+ and CD8+ blood T cells had undergone clonal expansion by week 6.

The chain uses TRBV20-1 and TRBJ1-1, with D unresolved. The clonotype was recovered from an adult with an advanced solid tumor such as melanoma, head and neck, liver or kidney cancer. This material consisted of CD4+ or CD8+ T cells sorted from blood, taken in a trial of the OX40 agonist ivuxolimab. The CDR3 DNA reads as TGCAGTGCCTACAGAACCGGTCAAGCTTTCTTT. Translation gives CSAYRTGQAFF.